This section outlines one T cell receptor (beta chain) sequence together with its context. This entry is derived from a study of OX40 agonist ivuxolimab in advanced cancers. Across the whole study: Patients got intravenous ivuxolimab at 0.01 to 10 mg/kg every 2 weeks. Mean age 60 years, range roughly 20 to 85; 82.7% male. Therapy given before enrollment (anti-PD-1, anti-PD-L1 or anti-CTLA-4) was allowed, and 40% to 45% had some. Dose-escalation patients had hepatocellular carcinoma, melanoma, renal cell or head and neck cancer.

The CDR3 is 15 residues long. The germline gives CDR1 MNHEY, CDR2 SMNVEV (reference sequence). With 7 bases removed from V and 4 bases from J, the gap between germline ends came to 17 bases. Generated by immunoSEQ multiplex PCR, the TCRdb table keeps only in-frame clones and is missing some. In the table there are approximately 84,000 clones, approximately 90% of which are singletons. The receptor was derived from an adult with an advanced solid tumor such as melanoma, head and neck, liver or kidney cancer. The specimen comprised CD4+ or CD8+ T cells sorted from blood, sampled in a trial of the OX40 agonist ivuxolimab. The V and J genes are TRBV27 and TRBJ2-1; D is possibly TRBD2 (5 bases). This chain's CDR3 is CASKGGLLFYNEQFF. CDR3 DNA: TGTGCCAGCAAGGGCGGACTGTTGTTTTACAATGAGCAGTTCTTC.